These 14 T cell receptor beta chains share one sample of origin, sequenced in a study of cytomegalovirus exposure and HLA in healthy donors. 13 Jbeta primers and 60 Vbeta primers were used for the PCR. Profiled with immunoSEQ multiplex PCR; TCRdb holds only in-frame clones, not every one. The repertoire holds tens of thousands of clones, around three quarters seen once, with over 0.5% in the top ten. The specimen sequenced was PBMCs. All receptors derive from a young man in good health and CMV-seronegative.

The chain recombines TRBV7-2 with TRBJ2-1, with 11 positions matching TRBD1. CDR1 and CDR2 (germline): SGHTA, FQGNSA. CDR3 length: 16 amino acids. Trimming removed 5 bases from V and 3 bases from J; junction bases left unmatched: 6. The CDR3 spells CASSRRTGGDYNEQFF. The CDR3 DNA reads TGTGCCAGCAGCAGAAGGACAGGGGGCGACTACAATGAGCAGTTCTTC.

The chain has TRBV18 and TRBJ1-2; D is perhaps TRBD1 (5 bases). V lost 3 bases and J 4 bases, leaving 9 bases between the germline ends. The CDR3 covers 13 residues. Per germline, CDR1 KGHSH and CDR2 LQKENI. In DNA form, the CDR3 reads TGTGCCAGCTCACCGACAGAGATCTATGGCTACACCTTC. This translates into CASSPTEIYGYTF. Looking up the rest from reference TRBV18 and TRBJ1-2 gives the full variable domain: NAGVMQNPRHLVRRRGQEARLRCSPMKGHSHVYWYRQLPEEGLKFMVYLQKENIIDESGMPKERFSAEFPKEGPSILRIQQVVRGDSAAYFCASSPTEIYGYTFGSGTRLTVV.

Regarding this clone: Its ends do not fully match the called genes, so a read error is possible. CDR3 residues: CASSPQGQGYGGHTF. CDR3 nucleotide sequence: TGTGCCAGCTCACCACAAGGACAGGGGTACGGTGGCCACACCTTC. V is TRBV18 and J is TRBJ1-2, with TRBD1 matching over 9 bases. Germline V CDR1 and CDR2: KGHSH, LQKENI. The CDR3 has 15 amino acids. Based on the CDR3 plus reference TRBV18 and TRBJ1-2, the full variable domain is NAGVMQNPRHLVRRRGQEARLRCSPMKGHSHVYWYRQLPEEGLKFMVYLQKENIIDESGMPKERFSAEFPKEGPSILRIQQVVRGDSAAYFCASSPQGQGYGGHTFGSGTRLTVV.

The V gene is TRBV7-9, the J gene TRBJ1-2; no definite D call. Per germline, CDR1 SEHNR and CDR2 FQNEAQ (reference sequence). The CDR3 consists of 12 residues. The V end was cut by 0 bases, the J end by 13 bases, with 12 bases between. DNA for the CDR3: TGTGCCAGCAGCTTAGCAGACCGCCGGAGCACCTTC. Translating it yields CASSLADRRSTF. Combining the CDR3 with reference TRBV7-9 and TRBJ1-2 gives the whole variable domain DTGVSQNPRHKITKRGQNVTFRCDPISEHNRLYWYRQTLGQGPEFLTYFQNEAQLEKSRLLSDRFSAERPKGSFSTLEIQRTEQGDSAMYLCASSLADRRSTFGSGTRLTVV.

V gene TRBV7-9 combines with J gene TRBJ2-1; no definite D call. The V end lost 5 bases, the J end lost 0 bases, and 11 bases lay between the germline ends. The CDR3 is 15 amino acids. Germline V gene sequence: CDR1 SEHNR, CDR2 FQNEAQ (reference sequence). The CDR3 reads CASSDPKSSYNEQFF. The CDR3 DNA sequence: TGTGCCAGCAGCGATCCCAAGAGCTCCTACAATGAGCAGTTCTTC.

In the case of this clone: Other DNA sequences from this sample encode an identical CDR3 as well. The chain is built from TRBV12-5 and TRBJ2-1; 14 bases map to TRBD2. CDR3 length: 18 residues. The trim removed 4 bases at V and 7 bases at J, leaving 12 bases unmatched. Germline CDR1 and CDR2: LGHNT and FRNRAP. This CDR3 reads CASGSPPGTSGSLNEQFF. CDR3 coding DNA: TGTGCTAGTGGTTCGCCCCCCGGGACTAGCGGGAGTTTAAATGAGCAGTTCTTC.

This clone has a single count. The chain combines TRBV19 with TRBJ1-2; D is uncertain. The CDR3 totals 14 residues. The V and J ends lost 4 bases and 1 base respectively, with 10 bases between them. CDR1 and CDR2 (germline): LNHDA, SQIVND (reference sequence). The CDR3, as DNA: TGTGCCAGTAGTACGGTTCAAGTTAACTATGGCTACACCTTC. Amino acids: CASSTVQVNYGYTF.

The chain is built from TRBV28 and TRBJ1-6; 8 nucleotides agree with TRBD1. The trim removed 4 bases at V and 5 bases at J, leaving 7 bases unmatched. The CDR3 covers 16 residues. The V gene's germline CDR1 is MDHEN and CDR2 SYDVKM. The CDR3 coding sequence is TGTGCCAGCAGTTCCCACGGGACAGGACATAATTCACCCCTCCACTTT. This codes for CASSSHGTGHNSPLHF.

In this sample, this clone turned up a few times. V and J are TRBV6-6 and TRBJ2-1; D remains unclear. The CDR3 sequence is 15 residues long. V gave up 7 bases and J gave up 0 bases, with 13 bases separating them. Germline V lookup: CDR1 MNHNY, CDR2 SVGAGI (reference sequence). CDR3 sequence: CASNPFTSSYNEQFF. DNA for the CDR3: TGTGCCAGCAACCCCTTTACAAGCTCCTACAATGAGCAGTTCTTC.

The chain is built from TRBV6-1 and TRBJ1-5, with 9 nucleotides matching TRBD1. The V segment lost 7 bases and the J segment 4 bases; nucleotides outside the gene matches: 8. This CDR3 is 15 amino acids long. Germline V gives CDR1 MNHNS, CDR2 SASEGT. CDR3 sequence: CASTLTTGGNQPQHF. The CDR3 region has the DNA TGTGCCAGCACCCTAACGACAGGGGGTAATCAGCCCCAGCATTTT.

This clone came up a few times. V usage is TRBV7-9 and J usage is TRBJ1-4; 7 bases align to TRBD1. Germline V gene sequence: CDR1 SEHNR, CDR2 FQNEAQ (reference sequence). The V gene end was trimmed by 4 bases and the J gene end by 5 bases; junction bases not matched to a gene: 13. CDR3 length: 17 residues. This chain's CDR3 is CASSSHPVQGKNEKLFF. The CDR3 DNA is TGTGCCAGCAGCTCCCACCCAGTACAGGGGAAAAATGAAAAACTGTTTTTT.

The chain joins TRBV10-3 to TRBJ2-3; 10 positions agree with TRBD2. The CDR3 length is 18 residues. Germline V lookup: CDR1 ENHRY, CDR2 SYGVKD. The trim removed 3 bases at V and 2 bases at J, leaving 11 bases unmatched. CDR3 sequence: CAISDSLLAGGNTDTQYF. CDR3 coding DNA: TGTGCCATCAGTGATTCTTTATTAGCGGGAGGAAACACAGATACGCAGTATTTT.

The chain employs TRBV7-6 and TRBJ2-7, with a possible D match to TRBD1 (6 bases). The CDR3 extends over 13 amino acids. The V gene lost 0 bases and the J gene lost 4 bases, with 7 bases spanning the gap. Looked up from germline, CDR1 is SGHVS and CDR2 is FNYEAQ. The CDR3 loop is CASSLAGQYEQYF. In DNA, the CDR3 is TGTGCCAGCAGCTTAGCCGGACAGTACGAGCAGTACTTC.

The rearrangement links TRBV19 to TRBJ1-1; D unclear. There are 11 residues in the CDR3. The V gene's germline CDR1 is LNHDA and CDR2 SQIVND (reference sequence). The V and J ends lost 9 bases and 8 bases respectively, with 13 bases between them. CDR3 in amino acids: CASTTNWEAFF. CDR3 nucleotides: TGTGCCAGCACTACAAATTGGGAAGCTTTCTTT.